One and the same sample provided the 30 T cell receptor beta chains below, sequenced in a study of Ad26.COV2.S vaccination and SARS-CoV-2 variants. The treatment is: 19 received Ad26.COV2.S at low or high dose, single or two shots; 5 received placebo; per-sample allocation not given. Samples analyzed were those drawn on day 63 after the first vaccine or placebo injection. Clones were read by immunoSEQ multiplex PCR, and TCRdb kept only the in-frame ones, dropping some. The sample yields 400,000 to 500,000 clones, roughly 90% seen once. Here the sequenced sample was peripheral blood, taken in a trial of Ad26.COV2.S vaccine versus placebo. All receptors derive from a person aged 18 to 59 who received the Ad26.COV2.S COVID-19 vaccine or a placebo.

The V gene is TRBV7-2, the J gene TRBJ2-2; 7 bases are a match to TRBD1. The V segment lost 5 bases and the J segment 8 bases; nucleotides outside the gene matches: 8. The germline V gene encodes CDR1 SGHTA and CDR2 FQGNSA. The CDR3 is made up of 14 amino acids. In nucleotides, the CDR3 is TGTGCCAGCAGCCCGACAGGGCCAGCGGGGGAGCTGTTTTTT. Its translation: CASSPTGPAGELFF.

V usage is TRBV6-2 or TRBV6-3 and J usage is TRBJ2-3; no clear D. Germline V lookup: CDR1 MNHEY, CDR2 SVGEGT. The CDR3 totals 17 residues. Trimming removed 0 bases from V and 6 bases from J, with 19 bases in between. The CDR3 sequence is CASSYSPDEWEGDTQYF. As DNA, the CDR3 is TGTGCCAGCAGTTACTCACCCGACGAGTGGGAAGGGGATACGCAGTATTTT.

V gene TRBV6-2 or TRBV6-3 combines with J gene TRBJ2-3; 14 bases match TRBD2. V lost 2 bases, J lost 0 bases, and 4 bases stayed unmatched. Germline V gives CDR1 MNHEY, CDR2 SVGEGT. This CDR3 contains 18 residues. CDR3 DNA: TGTGCCAGCAGTTACCGACTAGCGGGGGGGCGGAGCACAGATACGCAGTATTTT. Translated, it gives CASSYRLAGGRSTDTQYF.

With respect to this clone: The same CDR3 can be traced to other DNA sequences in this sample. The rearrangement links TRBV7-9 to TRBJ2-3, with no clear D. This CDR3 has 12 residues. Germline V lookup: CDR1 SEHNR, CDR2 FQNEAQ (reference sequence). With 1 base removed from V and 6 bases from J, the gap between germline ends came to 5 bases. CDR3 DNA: TGTGCCAGCAGCTTAGTTGGGGATACGCAGTATTTT. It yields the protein CASSLVGDTQYF.

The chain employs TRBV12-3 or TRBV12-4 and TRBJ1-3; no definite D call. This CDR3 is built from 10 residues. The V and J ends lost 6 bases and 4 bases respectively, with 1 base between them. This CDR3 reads CASRGNTIYF. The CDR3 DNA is TGTGCCAGCAGGGGAAACACCATATATTTT.

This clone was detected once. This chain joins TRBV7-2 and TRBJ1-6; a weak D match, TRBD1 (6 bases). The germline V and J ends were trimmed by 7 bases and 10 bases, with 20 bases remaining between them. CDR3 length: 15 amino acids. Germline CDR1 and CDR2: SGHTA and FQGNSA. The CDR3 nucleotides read TGTGCCAGCACTTTTTCCCCCGGGGGCGCCTCACCCCTCCACTTT. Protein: CASTFSPGGASPLHF.

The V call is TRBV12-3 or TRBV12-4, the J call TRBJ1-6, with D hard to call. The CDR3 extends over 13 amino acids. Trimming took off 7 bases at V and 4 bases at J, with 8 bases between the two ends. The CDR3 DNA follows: TGTGCCAGCAACCCGACTTATAATTCACCCCTCCACTTT. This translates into CASNPTYNSPLHF.

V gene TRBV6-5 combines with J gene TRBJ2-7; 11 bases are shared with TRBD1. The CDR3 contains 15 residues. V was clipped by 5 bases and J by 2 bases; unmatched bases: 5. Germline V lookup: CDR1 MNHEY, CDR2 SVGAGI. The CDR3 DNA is TGTGCCAGCAGTAGACCGGGACAGGGGGCCTACGAGCAGTACTTC. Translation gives CASSRPGQGAYEQYF.

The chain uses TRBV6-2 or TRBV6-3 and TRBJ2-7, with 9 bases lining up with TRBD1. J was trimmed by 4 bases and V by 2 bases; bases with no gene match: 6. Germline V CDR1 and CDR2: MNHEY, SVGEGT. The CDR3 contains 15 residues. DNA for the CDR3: TGTGCCAGCAGTTACGGTGGGACAGGGTTATACGAGCAGTACTTC. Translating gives CASSYGGTGLYEQYF.

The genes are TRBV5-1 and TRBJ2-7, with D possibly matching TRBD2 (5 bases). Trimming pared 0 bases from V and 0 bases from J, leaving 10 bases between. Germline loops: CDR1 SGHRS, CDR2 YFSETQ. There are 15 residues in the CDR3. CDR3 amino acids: CASSLGGVSSYEQYF. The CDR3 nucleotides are TGCGCCAGCAGCTTGGGGGGAGTCTCCTCCTACGAGCAGTACTTC.

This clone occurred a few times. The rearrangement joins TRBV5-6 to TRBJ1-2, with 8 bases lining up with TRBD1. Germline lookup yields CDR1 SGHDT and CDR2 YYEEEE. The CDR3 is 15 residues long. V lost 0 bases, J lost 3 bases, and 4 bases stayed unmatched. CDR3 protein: CASSLGTGRDYGYTF. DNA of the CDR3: TGTGCCAGCAGCTTGGGGACAGGGAGGGACTATGGCTACACCTTC.

The CDR3, as DNA: TGTGCCAGCAGCTTAAATACTCTTAATGAAAAACTGTTTTTT. It encodes CASSLNTLNEKLFF. The chain combines TRBV7-2 with TRBJ1-4; no reliable D call. In germline, CDR1 is SGHTA, CDR2 FQGNSA. This CDR3 spans 14 amino acids. V was cut by 2 bases and J by 4 bases, with 8 bases left in between.

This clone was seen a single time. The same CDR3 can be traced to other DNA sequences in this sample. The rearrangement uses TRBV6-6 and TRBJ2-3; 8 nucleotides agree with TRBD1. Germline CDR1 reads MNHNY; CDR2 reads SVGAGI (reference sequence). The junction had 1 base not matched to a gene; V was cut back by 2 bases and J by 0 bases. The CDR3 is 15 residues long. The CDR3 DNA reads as TGTGCCAGCAGTTACAGGGACAGGAGCACAGATACGCAGTATTTT. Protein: CASSYRDRSTDTQYF.

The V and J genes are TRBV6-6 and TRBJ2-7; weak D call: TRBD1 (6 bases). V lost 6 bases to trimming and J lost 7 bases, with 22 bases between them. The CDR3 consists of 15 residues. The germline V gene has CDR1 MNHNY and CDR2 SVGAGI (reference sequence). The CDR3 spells CASRRNRDTITEQYF. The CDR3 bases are TGTGCCAGCAGGCGCAACAGGGACACCATCACAGAGCAGTACTTC.

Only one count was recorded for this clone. This chain's CDR3 is CASSRMRGAGKNIQYF. CDR3 coding DNA: TGTGCCAGCAGCCGTATGCGGGGGGCTGGTAAAAACATTCAGTACTTC. J is TRBJ2-4 and V is TRBV7-2; 8 bases are shared with TRBD2. Germline-derived CDR1 and CDR2 are SGHTA and FQGNSA. V lost 5 bases, J lost 4 bases, and 10 bases stayed unmatched. The CDR3 length is 16 residues.

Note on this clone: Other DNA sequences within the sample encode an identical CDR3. The CDR3 sequence: CASSLGGQPQHF. The CDR3 region has the DNA TGTGCCAGCAGTTTAGGAGGTCAGCCCCAGCATTTT. The gene calls are TRBV28 and TRBJ1-5; D is ambiguous. The germline V and J ends were trimmed by 2 bases and 6 bases, with 5 bases remaining between them. CDR1 MDHEN and CDR2 SYDVKM come from the germline V gene. The CDR3 consists of 12 residues.

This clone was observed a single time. CDR3 sequence: CASSEAQGAVGEQYF. In nucleotides, the CDR3 is TGTGCCAGCAGTGAAGCGCAGGGAGCCGTAGGGGAGCAGTACTTC. The rearrangement links TRBV6-1 to TRBJ2-7, with D perhaps being TRBD1 or TRBD2 (5 bases each). The V gene's germline CDR1 is MNHNS and CDR2 SASEGT. V was trimmed by 0 bases and J by 7 bases, leaving 16 bases between them. CDR3 size: 15 residues.

As DNA, the CDR3 is TGTGCCAGCAGTCGGGACCCAGGGCATAATTCACCCCTCCACTTT. Its protein product is CASSRDPGHNSPLHF. The rearrangement links TRBV6-6 to TRBJ1-6, with D possibly TRBD1 on 5 matching bases. This CDR3 region has 15 residues. Germline CDR1 is MNHNY and CDR2 is SVGAGI (reference sequence). V lost 5 bases and J lost 5, with 13 bases in between.

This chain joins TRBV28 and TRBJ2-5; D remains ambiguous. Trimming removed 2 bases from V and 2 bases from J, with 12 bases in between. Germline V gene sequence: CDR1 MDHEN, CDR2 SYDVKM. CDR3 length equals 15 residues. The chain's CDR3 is CASSLAGSPQETQYF. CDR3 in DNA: TGTGCCAGCAGTTTAGCAGGTTCACCTCAAGAGACCCAGTACTTC.

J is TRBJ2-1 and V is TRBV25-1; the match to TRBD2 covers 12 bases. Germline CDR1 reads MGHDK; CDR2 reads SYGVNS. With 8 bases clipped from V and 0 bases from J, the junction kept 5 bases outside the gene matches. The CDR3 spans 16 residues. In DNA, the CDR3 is TGTGCCAGCGCGACTAGCGGGGGTTCCTCCTACAATGAGCAGTTCTTC. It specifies CASATSGGSSYNEQFF.

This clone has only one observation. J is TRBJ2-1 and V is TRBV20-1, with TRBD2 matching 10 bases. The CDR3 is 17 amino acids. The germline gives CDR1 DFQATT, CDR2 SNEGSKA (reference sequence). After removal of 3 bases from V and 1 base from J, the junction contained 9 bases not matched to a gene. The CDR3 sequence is CSASLRLAGVSYNEQFF. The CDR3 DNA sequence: TGCAGTGCTAGTCTCCGGCTAGCGGGGGTATCCTACAATGAGCAGTTCTTC.

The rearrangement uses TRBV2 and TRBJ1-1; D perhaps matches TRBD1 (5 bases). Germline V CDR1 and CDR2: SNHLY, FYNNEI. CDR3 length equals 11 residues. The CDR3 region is CGTRGTTEAFF. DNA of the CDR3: TGTGGAACTAGGGGTACCACTGAAGCTTTCTTT.

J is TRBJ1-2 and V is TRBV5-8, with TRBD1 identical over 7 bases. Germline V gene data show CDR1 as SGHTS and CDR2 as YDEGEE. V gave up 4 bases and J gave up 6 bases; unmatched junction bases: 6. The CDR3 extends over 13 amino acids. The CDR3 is CASSLRDSHGYTF. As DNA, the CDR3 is TGTGCCAGCAGCCTGCGGGACAGCCATGGCTACACCTTC.

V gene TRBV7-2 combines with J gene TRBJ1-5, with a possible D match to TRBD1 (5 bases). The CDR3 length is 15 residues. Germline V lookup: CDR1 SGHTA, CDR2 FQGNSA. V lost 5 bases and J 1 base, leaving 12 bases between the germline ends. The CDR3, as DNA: TGTGCCAGCAGCCCAATTCCAGGGAGCAATCAGCCCCAGCATTTT. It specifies CASSPIPGSNQPQHF.

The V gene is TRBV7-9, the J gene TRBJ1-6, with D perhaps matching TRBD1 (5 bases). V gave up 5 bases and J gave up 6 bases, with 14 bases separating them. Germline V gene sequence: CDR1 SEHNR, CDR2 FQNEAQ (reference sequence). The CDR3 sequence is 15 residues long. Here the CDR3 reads CASSRAGGANSPLHF. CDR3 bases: TGTGCCAGCAGCCGAGCGGGGGGAGCTAATTCACCCCTCCACTTT.

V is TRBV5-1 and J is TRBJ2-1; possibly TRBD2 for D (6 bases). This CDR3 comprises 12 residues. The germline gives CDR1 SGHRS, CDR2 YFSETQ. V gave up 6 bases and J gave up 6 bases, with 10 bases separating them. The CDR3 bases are TGCGCCAGCACGGAGGGAAGCAATGAGCAGTTCTTC. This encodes CASTEGSNEQFF.

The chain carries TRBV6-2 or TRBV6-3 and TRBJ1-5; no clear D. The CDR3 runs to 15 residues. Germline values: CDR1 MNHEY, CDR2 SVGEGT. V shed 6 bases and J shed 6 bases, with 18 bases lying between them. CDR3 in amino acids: CASSRGDGVSQPQHF. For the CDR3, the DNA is TGTGCCAGCAGCCGCGGGGATGGGGTGAGTCAGCCCCAGCATTTT.

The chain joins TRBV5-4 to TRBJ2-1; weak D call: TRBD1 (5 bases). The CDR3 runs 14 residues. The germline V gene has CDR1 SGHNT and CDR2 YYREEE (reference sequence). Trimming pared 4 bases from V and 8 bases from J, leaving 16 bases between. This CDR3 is CASSHSGISHEQFF. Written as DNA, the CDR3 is TGTGCCAGCAGCCACTCAGGGATTTCGCATGAGCAGTTCTTC.

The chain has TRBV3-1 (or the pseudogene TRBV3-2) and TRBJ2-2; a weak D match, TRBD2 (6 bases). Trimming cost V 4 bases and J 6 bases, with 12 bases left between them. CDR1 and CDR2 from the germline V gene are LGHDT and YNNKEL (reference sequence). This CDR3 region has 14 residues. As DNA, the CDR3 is TGTGCCAGCAGCCCGGGACTTCGCCCCGGGGAGCTGTTTTTT. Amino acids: CASSPGLRPGELFF.

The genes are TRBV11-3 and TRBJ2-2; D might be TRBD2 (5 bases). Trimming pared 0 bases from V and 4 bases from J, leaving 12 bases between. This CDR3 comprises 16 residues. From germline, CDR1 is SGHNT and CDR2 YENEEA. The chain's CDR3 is CASSLDRGSFTGELFF. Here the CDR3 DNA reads TGTGCCAGCAGCTTAGATCGTGGGAGTTTCACCGGGGAGCTGTTTTTT.